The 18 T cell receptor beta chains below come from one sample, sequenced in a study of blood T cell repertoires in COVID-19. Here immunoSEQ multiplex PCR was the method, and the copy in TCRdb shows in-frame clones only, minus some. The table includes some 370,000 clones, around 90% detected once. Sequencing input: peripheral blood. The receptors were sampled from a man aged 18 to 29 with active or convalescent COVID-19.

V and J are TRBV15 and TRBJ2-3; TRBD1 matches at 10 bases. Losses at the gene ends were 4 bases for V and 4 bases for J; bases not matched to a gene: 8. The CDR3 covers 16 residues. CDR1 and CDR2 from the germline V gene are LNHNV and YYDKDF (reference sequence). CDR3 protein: CATSTGRDRGPDTQYF. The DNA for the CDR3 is TGTGCCACCAGCACGGGGAGGGACAGGGGCCCAGATACGCAGTATTTT.

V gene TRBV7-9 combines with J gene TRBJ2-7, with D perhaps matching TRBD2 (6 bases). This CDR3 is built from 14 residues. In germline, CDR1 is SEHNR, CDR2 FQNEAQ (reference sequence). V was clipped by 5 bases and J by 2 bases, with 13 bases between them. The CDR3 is CASSTGGITYEQYF. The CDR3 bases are TGTGCCAGCAGCACCGGGGGAATAACCTACGAGCAGTACTTC.

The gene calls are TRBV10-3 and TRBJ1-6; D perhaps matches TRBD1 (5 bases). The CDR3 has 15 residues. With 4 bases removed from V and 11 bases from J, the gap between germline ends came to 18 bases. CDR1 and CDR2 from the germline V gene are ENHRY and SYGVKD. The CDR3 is CAISVDRPRVTPLHF. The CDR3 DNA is TGTGCCATCAGTGTGGACCGGCCCAGGGTTACACCCCTCCACTTT.

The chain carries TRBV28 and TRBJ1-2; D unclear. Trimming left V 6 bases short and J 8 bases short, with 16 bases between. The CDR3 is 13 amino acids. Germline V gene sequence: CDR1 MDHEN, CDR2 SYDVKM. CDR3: CASSPTVGRGYTF. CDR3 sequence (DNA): TGTGCCAGCAGCCCTACCGTGGGGAGAGGCTACACCTTC.

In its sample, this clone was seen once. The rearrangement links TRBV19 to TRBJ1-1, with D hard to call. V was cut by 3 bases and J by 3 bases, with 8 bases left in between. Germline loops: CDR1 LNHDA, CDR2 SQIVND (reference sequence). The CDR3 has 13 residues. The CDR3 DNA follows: TGTGCCAGTAGTATGAACGAGGACACTGAAGCTTTCTTT. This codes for CASSMNEDTEAFF.

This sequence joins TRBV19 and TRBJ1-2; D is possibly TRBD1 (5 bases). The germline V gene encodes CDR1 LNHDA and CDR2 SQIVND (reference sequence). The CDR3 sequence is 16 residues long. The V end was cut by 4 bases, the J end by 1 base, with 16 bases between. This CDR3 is CASSRGPTESNYGYTF. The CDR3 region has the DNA TGTGCCAGTAGTAGGGGTCCGACAGAAAGTAACTATGGCTACACCTTC.

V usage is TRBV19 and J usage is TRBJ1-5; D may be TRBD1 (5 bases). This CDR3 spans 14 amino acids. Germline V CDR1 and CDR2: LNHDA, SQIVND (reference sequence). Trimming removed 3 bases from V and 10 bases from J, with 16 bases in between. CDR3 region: CASSIQGANSPQHF. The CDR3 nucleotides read TGTGCCAGTAGTATTCAAGGGGCCAACTCACCCCAGCATTTT.

The CDR3 reads CASSQGSQTPYSPLHF. The DNA for the CDR3 is TGTGCCAGCAGCCAGGGTTCCCAGACCCCTTATTCACCCCTCCACTTT. The chain recombines TRBV5-5 with TRBJ1-6, with TRBD1 as a possible D gene (5 bases). Trimming shortened V by 4 bases and J by 8 bases, and 19 bases separated the two germline ends. CDR1 SGHKS and CDR2 YYEKEE come from the germline V gene (reference sequence). This CDR3 is 16 amino acids long. The full variable domain, rest sourced from reference TRBV5-5 and TRBJ1-6, is DAGVTQSPTHLIKTRGQQVTLRCSPISGHKSVSWYQQVLGQGPQFIFQYYEKEERGRGNFPDRFSARQFPNYSSELNVNALLLGDSALYLCASSQGSQTPYSPLHFGNGTRLTVT.

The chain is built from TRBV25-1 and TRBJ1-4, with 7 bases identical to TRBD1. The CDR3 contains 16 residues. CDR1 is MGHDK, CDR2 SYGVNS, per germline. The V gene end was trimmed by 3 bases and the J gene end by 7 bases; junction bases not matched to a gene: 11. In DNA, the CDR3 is TGTGCCAGCAGTGATGCCCGACAGGGAGCAGTTGAAAAACTGTTTTTT. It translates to CASSDARQGAVEKLFF.

CDR3 DNA: TGTGCCAGTAGTAGTCTTCGGGCGGGGGACTACAATGAGCAGTTCTTC. Translating gives CASSSLRAGDYNEQFF. The rearrangement uses TRBV19 and TRBJ2-1; 7 positions match TRBD2. The CDR3 loop spans 16 amino acids. Germline CDR1 and CDR2: LNHDA and SQIVND (reference sequence). Trimming removed 4 bases from V and 3 bases from J; junction bases left unmatched: 9.

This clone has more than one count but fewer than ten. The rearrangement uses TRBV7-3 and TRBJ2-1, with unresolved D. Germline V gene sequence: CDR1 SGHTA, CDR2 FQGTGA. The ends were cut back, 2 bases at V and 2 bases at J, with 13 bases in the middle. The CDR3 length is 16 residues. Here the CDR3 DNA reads TGTGCCAGCAGCTTAGATCCTCGCGGCGCCTACAATGAGCAGTTCTTC. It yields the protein CASSLDPRGAYNEQFF.

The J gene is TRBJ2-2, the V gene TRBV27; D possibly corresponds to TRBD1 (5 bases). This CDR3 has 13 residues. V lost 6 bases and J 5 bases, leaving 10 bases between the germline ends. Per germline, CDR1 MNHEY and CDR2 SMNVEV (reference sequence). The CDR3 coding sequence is TGTGCCAGCAGCTTCAGGGTTACCGGGGAGCTGTTTTTT. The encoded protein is CASSFRVTGELFF.

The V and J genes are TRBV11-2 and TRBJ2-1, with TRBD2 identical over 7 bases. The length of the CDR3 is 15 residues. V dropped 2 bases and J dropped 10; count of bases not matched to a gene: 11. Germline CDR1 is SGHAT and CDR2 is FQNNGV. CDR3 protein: CASSLPSGALQEQFF. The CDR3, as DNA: TGTGCCAGCAGCTTACCTAGCGGAGCGCTCCAAGAGCAGTTCTTC.

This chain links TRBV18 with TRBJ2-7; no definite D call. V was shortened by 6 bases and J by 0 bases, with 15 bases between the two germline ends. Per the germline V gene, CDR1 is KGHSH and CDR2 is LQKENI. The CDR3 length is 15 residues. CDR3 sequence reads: CASSPRMKSSYEQYF. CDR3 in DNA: TGTGCCAGCTCTCCCAGGATGAAAAGCTCCTACGAGCAGTACTTC.

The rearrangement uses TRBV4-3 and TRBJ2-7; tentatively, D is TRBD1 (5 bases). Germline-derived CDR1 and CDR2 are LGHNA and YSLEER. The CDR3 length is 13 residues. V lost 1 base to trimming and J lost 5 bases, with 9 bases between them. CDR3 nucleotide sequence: TGCGCCAGCAGCCAAGGGCTAGGGGACGAGCAGTACTTC. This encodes CASSQGLGDEQYF.

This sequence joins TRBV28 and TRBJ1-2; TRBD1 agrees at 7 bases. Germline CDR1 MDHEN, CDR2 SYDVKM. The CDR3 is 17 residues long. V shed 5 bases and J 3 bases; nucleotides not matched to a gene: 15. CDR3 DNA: TGTGCCAGCAGTCCCCTTTTACAGGGGCAGGAGGACTATGGCTACACCTTC. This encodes CASSPLLQGQEDYGYTF.

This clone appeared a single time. The CDR3 spells CASALAGGLYEQFF. The CDR3 DNA reads as TGTGCCAGTGCACTAGCGGGAGGACTTTATGAGCAGTTCTTC. V gene TRBV19 combines with J gene TRBJ2-1; 12 bases line up with TRBD2. This CDR3 has 14 amino acids. CDR1 and CDR2 from the germline V gene are LNHDA and SQIVND (reference sequence). V shed 8 bases and J 8 bases; nucleotides not matched to a gene: 7.

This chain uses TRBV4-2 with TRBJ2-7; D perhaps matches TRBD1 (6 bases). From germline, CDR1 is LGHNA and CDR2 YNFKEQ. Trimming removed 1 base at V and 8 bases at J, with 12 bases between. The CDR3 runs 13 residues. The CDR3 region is CASSQVIQGKQYF. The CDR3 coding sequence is TGTGCCAGCAGCCAAGTAATACAGGGTAAGCAGTACTTC.